The following is a TCR beta chain sequence with its context. This CDR3 is also generated by other DNA sequences in the sample. The protocol was immunoSEQ multiplex PCR, while the TCRdb copy is restricted to in-frame clones and leaves out a portion. Altogether fewer than 200,000 clones are present, 87% being singletons, with the ten largest covering 0.88%. The data were taken from a study of blood T cell repertoires in COVID-19. About the research overall: The study drew acute and convalescent COVID-19 samples from the United States, Italy and Spain. PBMCs, B-cell-depleted T cells, or T cells were the source of the cDNA or gDNA that made up the material.

The CDR3 consists of 14 residues. CDR1 and CDR2 from the germline V gene are KGHSH and LQKENI. Trimming cost V 3 bases and J 7 bases; bases outside gene matches: 2. The sequence was collected from a woman aged 18-29 years who had recovered from COVID-19. The sequenced sample was peripheral blood. The chain uses TRBV18 and TRBJ1-6; 8 nucleotides match TRBD1. CDR3 region: CASSPGQGNSPLHF. The CDR3 coding sequence is TGTGCCAGCTCACCTGGACAGGGAAATTCACCCCTCCACTTT.